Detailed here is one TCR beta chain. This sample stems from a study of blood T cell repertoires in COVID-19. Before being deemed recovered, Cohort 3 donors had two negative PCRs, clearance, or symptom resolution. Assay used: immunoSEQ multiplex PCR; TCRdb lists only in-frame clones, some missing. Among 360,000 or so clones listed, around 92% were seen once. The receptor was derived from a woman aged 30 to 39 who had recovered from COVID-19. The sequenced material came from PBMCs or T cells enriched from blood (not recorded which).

CDR3: CASSPRQGAYQETQYF. For the CDR3, the DNA is TGTGCCAGCAGCCCCCGGCAGGGGGCGTACCAAGAGACCCAGTACTTC. The chain employs TRBV7-9 and TRBJ2-5; TRBD1 agrees at 8 bases. The ends lost 5 bases at V and 0 bases at J; junction bases unmatched: 8. The CDR3 is 16 amino acids. The V gene's germline CDR1 is SEHNR and CDR2 FQNEAQ (reference sequence).